One and the same sample provided the 6 T cell receptor beta chains below, sequenced in a study of CD8+ T cells in alopecia areata. Extraction and reverse transcription of RNA yielded cDNA as the sequencing template. The repertoire was sequenced with immunoSEQ multiplex PCR; TCRdb's copy has only in-frame clones and lacks some. The sample holds under 150,000 clones, 53% seen once. The treatment: oral pan-JAK inhibitor, 5-10 mg twice daily. Sequenced material: CD4+ T cells sorted from blood, taken at week 4, from a patient treated with tofacitinib. Receptors originate from a human donor with alopecia areata.

This chain links TRBV2 with TRBJ2-1; D may be TRBD1 or TRBD2 (5 bases each). Germline-derived CDR1 and CDR2 are SNHLY and FYNNEI. Trimming took off 8 bases at V and 5 bases at J, with 19 bases between the two ends. The CDR3 loop spans 15 amino acids. In DNA form, the CDR3 reads TGTGCCAGCGAGCCGTTCGGGACGGGCGACAATGAGCAGTTCTTC. This codes for CASEPFGTGDNEQFF.

The chain joins TRBV30 to TRBJ2-7, with D perhaps TRBD1 (6 bases). Per the germline V gene, CDR1 is GTSNPN and CDR2 is SVGIG (reference sequence). This CDR3 is built from 15 residues. The V and J ends lost 0 bases and 0 bases respectively, with 12 bases between them. The CDR3 loop reads CAWSVGQGISYEQYF. CDR3 sequence (DNA): TGTGCCTGGAGTGTTGGGCAGGGGATCTCCTACGAGCAGTACTTC. Full variable domain (missing parts from reference TRBV30 and TRBJ2-7): SQTIHQWPATLVQPVGSPLSLECTVEGTSNPNLYWYRQAAGRGLQLLFYSVGIGQISSEVPQNLSASRPQDRQFILSSKKLLLSDSGFYLCAWSVGQGISYEQYFGPGTRLTVT.

V gene TRBV5-1 combines with J gene TRBJ1-6, with a possible D match to TRBD1 (6 bases). V lost 0 bases and J lost 7, with 14 bases in between. The germline V gene has CDR1 SGHRS and CDR2 YFSETQ. This CDR3 has 16 residues. The CDR3 DNA reads as TGCGCCAGCAGCTTGGATGTGGGGGCGGACAATTCACCCCTCCACTTT. It is translated as CASSLDVGADNSPLHF. The whole variable domain, remainder taken from reference TRBV5-1 and TRBJ1-6, is KAGVTQTPRYLIKTRGQQVTLSCSPISGHRSVSWYQQTPGQGLQFLFEYFSETQRNKGNFPGRFSGRQFSNSRSEMNVSTLELGDSALYLCASSLDVGADNSPLHFGNGTRLTVT.

The CDR3 loop is CASRPYDRAYEQYF. In nucleotides, the CDR3 is TGTGCCAGCAGGCCATACGACAGAGCCTACGAGCAGTACTTC. V and J are TRBV27 and TRBJ2-7; D is possibly TRBD1 (5 bases). CDR1 MNHEY and CDR2 SMNVEV come from the germline V gene (reference sequence). This CDR3 has 14 residues. V lost 6 bases and J 2 bases, leaving 14 bases between the germline ends.

V and J are TRBV2 and TRBJ1-2; 8 bases line up with TRBD1. CDR3 length: 13 residues. Germline CDR1 and CDR2: SNHLY and FYNNEI. The J segment lost 7 bases and the V segment lost 5 bases, leaving 6 bases of the junction unmatched. The CDR3 coding sequence is TGTGCCAGCAGTTCAGGGGGCCTAGGTGGCTACACCTTC. Translated: CASSSGGLGGYTF.

This clone turned up a few times. The J gene is TRBJ2-3, the V gene TRBV6-6; no clear D gene. The germline CDR1 and CDR2 sequences are MNHNY and SVGAGI (reference sequence). The CDR3 extends over 11 amino acids. Trimming pared 5 bases from V and 6 bases from J, leaving 6 bases between. CDR3 in amino acids: CASSVVDTQYF. CDR3 nucleotides: TGTGCCAGCAGTGTAGTCGATACGCAGTATTTT.